The following is a TCR beta chain sequence with its context. What it binds is unknown. These data originate in a study of T cell responses to AZD1222 COVID-19 vaccine. Study-level points and caveats: Once two AZD1222 doses were given, Spike-specific TCR breadth and depth went up. Researchers took repertoire samples only after the peak T cell response had come. CD4 TCRs linked to vaccination spanned spike, dominating at 160-218 and 743-854. Just six people given AZD1222 tested seropositive at baseline.

Assay used: immunoSEQ multiplex PCR; TCRdb lists only in-frame clones, some missing. The data contain around 160,000 clones, around 94% of them singletons. Germline V gene data show CDR1 as SGHKS and CDR2 as YYEKEE (reference sequence). The CDR3 contains 15 residues. V was pared by 0 bases and J by 2 bases, with 9 bases between. Specimen: peripheral blood, collected on day 0 of AZD1222 vaccination. The sequence came from an adult in good health. The genes are TRBV5-5 and TRBJ1-5, with unresolved D. The CDR3 loop is CASSLVALGNQPQHF. The CDR3, as DNA: TGTGCCAGCAGCTTGGTGGCATTGGGCAATCAGCCCCAGCATTTT.